This T cell receptor beta chain stems from a study of blood T cell repertoires in COVID-19. Study information: Sites across the United States, Italy and Spain contributed samples from acute and convalescent COVID-19. PBMCs, B-cell-depleted T cells, or T cells were the source of the cDNA or gDNA that made up the material.

V was trimmed by 6 bases and J by 11 bases, leaving 19 bases between them. This CDR3 has 13 residues. Germline CDR1 and CDR2: SNHLY and FYNNEI. Profiled with immunoSEQ multiplex PCR; TCRdb holds only in-frame clones, not every one. The table lists some 140,000 clones, about 85% of them singletons. The chain joins TRBV2 to TRBJ1-1; D might be TRBD1 (6 bases). The specimen was peripheral blood. The TCR sequence derives from a man aged 55 to 69 with COVID-19, enrolled during active disease. CDR3 residues: CASREMSSQGAFF. CDR3 nucleotides: TGTGCCAGCAGGGAAATGTCGAGTCAGGGGGCTTTCTTT.